The entry below describes one TCR beta chain. This sample stems from a study of blood T cell repertoires in COVID-19. Assay used: immunoSEQ multiplex PCR; TCRdb lists only in-frame clones, some missing. The sample lists 85,000 or so clones, approximately 81% occurring once. The CDR3 consists of 14 residues. Per germline, CDR1 SGHRS and CDR2 YFSETQ. V was pared by 4 bases and J by 7 bases, with 10 bases of the junction left unmatched. The rearrangement links TRBV5-1 to TRBJ2-7; 8 bases align to TRBD1. This receptor was taken from a man older than 75 with acute or convalescent COVID-19. Sequenced sample: peripheral blood. CDR3: CASSPQGARGEQYF. DNA of the CDR3: TGCGCCAGCAGCCCGCAGGGGGCGCGCGGGGAGCAGTACTTC.